Presented here are 18 T cell receptor beta chains from one specimen sequenced in a study of PD-L1 blockade in urothelial cancer. The method was immunoSEQ multiplex PCR; TCRdb's version includes in-frame clones alone and lacks a portion of them. The sample yields some 19,000 clones, around four fifths seen once. Sample time point: peripheral blood 6 weeks after treatment start. The sample was PBMCs, taken around atezolizumab (anti-PD-L1) treatment. The receptor source for this set is a man over 45 with urothelial cancer.

This clone was seen a handful of times. The rearrangement joins TRBV6-5 to TRBJ2-3, with D possibly matching TRBD1 (6 bases). The germline V and J ends were trimmed by 6 bases and 4 bases, with 14 bases remaining between them. Germline values: CDR1 MNHEY, CDR2 SVGAGI. This CDR3 comprises 14 residues. CDR3 sequence: CASRLGQRADTQYF. Written as DNA, the CDR3 is TGTGCCAGCAGGCTCGGACAGAGGGCAGATACGCAGTATTTT.

This sequence joins TRBV11-1 and TRBJ1-1; D remains unclear. V dropped 5 bases and J dropped 2 bases, with 18 bases sitting between them. The germline V gene encodes CDR1 SGHAT and CDR2 FQDESV (reference sequence). The CDR3 sequence is 16 residues long. The CDR3 is CASSRHRVSSNTEAFF. In DNA, the CDR3 is TGTGCCAGCAGCCGACACCGAGTTTCCTCAAACACTGAAGCTTTCTTT.

V is TRBV28 and J is TRBJ1-5, with 11 bases aligning to TRBD1. Trimming removed 6 bases from V and 6 bases from J; junction bases left unmatched: 7. This CDR3 has 15 amino acids. Germline V gives CDR1 MDHEN, CDR2 SYDVKM. The CDR3 DNA reads as TGTGCCAGCAGCCTGGACAGGGGGCGGGGTCAGCCCCAGCATTTT. This sequence encodes CASSLDRGRGQPQHF. Combining the CDR3 with reference TRBV28 and TRBJ1-5 gives the whole variable domain DVKVTQSSRYLVKRTGEKVFLECVQDMDHENMFWYRQDPGLGLRLIYFSYDVKMKEKGDIPEGYSVSREKKERFSLILESASTNQTSMYLCASSLDRGRGQPQHFGDGTRLSIL.

The chain carries TRBV18 and TRBJ1-5; TRBD1 matches 8 bases. With 2 bases clipped from V and 4 bases from J, the junction kept 7 bases outside the gene matches. The germline V gene has CDR1 KGHSH and CDR2 LQKENI. This CDR3 has 16 residues. The CDR3 sequence: CASSPIGTGNNQPQHF. CDR3 coding DNA: TGTGCCAGCTCACCAATCGGGACAGGCAATAATCAGCCCCAGCATTTT.

V is TRBV11-3 and J is TRBJ2-1, with TRBD1 as a possible D gene (6 bases). Trimming took off 1 base at V and 4 bases at J, with 8 bases between the two ends. The CDR3 contains 14 residues. Germline V lookup: CDR1 SGHNT, CDR2 YENEEA. In nucleotides, the CDR3 is TGTGCCAGCAGCTTAGCAGGGGCTTACAATGAGCAGTTCTTC. It specifies CASSLAGAYNEQFF.

The CDR3 bases are TGTGCCAGCAGCTTAGAGGGACAGACGAGATACTTAAACTATGGCTACACCTTC. Protein sequence: CASSLEGQTRYLNYGYTF. The chain is built from TRBV7-8 and TRBJ1-2; 7 bases are a match to TRBD1. Trimming removed 1 base from V and 2 bases from J; junction bases left unmatched: 13. The CDR3 totals 18 residues. Germline loops: CDR1 SGHVS, CDR2 FQNEAQ.

CDR3 DNA: TGTGCCTGGGGAACAGGGTCCTCTGGAAACACCATATATTTT. This sequence encodes CAWGTGSSGNTIYF. The chain uses TRBV30 and TRBJ1-3; maybe TRBD1 (6 bases). Trimming left V 5 bases short and J 0 bases short, with 11 bases between. Per germline, CDR1 GTSNPN and CDR2 SVGIG (reference sequence). CDR3 length equals 14 residues.

This chain links TRBV5-1 with TRBJ1-3; perhaps TRBD1 as D (5 bases). The CDR3 sequence is 15 residues long. Germline CDR1 is SGHRS and CDR2 is YFSETQ. Trimming pared 1 base from V and 4 bases from J, leaving 12 bases between. The CDR3 nucleotides are TGCGCCAGCAGCTTGACGGACATGACCGGAAACACCATATATTTT. The encoded protein is CASSLTDMTGNTIYF.

The V call is TRBV13, the J call TRBJ2-7; no reliable D call. The germline V gene has CDR1 PRHDT and CDR2 FYEKMQ (reference sequence). V lost 5 bases, J lost 3 bases, and 11 bases lay in between. CDR3 length: 13 amino acids. This CDR3 reads CASSLSLDYEQYV. CDR3 bases: TGTGCCAGCAGCCTCTCCCTGGACTACGAGCAGTACGTC.

The chain uses TRBV28 and TRBJ2-2; D call uncertain. V lost 6 bases, J lost 6 bases, and 8 bases lay in between. The CDR3 runs to 12 residues. Germline loops: CDR1 MDHEN, CDR2 SYDVKM. CDR3 sequence: CASRMGAGELFF. The CDR3 coding sequence is TGTGCCAGCAGGATGGGCGCCGGGGAGCTGTTTTTT.

The chain joins TRBV18 to TRBJ1-3, with D possibly TRBD1 on 5 matching bases. Germline lookup yields CDR1 KGHSH and CDR2 LQKENI. V lost 4 bases and J 6 bases, leaving 10 bases between the germline ends. The CDR3 has 13 amino acids. The CDR3 coding sequence is TGTGCCAGCTCACTCGGACAAGCAAACACCATATATTTT. The encoded protein is CASSLGQANTIYF.

This chain connects TRBV6-6 to TRBJ2-3; 13 bases align to TRBD2. With 7 bases clipped from V and 7 bases from J, the junction kept 11 bases outside the gene matches. Germline V gene lookup returns CDR1 MNHNY and CDR2 SVGAGI (reference sequence). CDR3 length equals 16 residues. Here the CDR3 reads CASKAGTSGEGNTQYF. The CDR3 nucleotides read TGTGCCAGCAAGGCCGGGACTAGCGGGGAGGGAAATACGCAGTATTTT.

The chain carries TRBV6-5 and TRBJ2-2, with D tentatively TRBD2 (6 bases). The CDR3 length is 15 residues. V lost 2 bases and J 6 bases, leaving 13 bases between the germline ends. Germline loops: CDR1 MNHEY, CDR2 SVGAGI. The CDR3: CASSYGPGVAGELFF. The CDR3, as DNA: TGTGCCAGCAGTTACGGGCCGGGAGTGGCCGGGGAGCTGTTTTTT.

V gene TRBV5-1 combines with J gene TRBJ2-7; 11 bases map to TRBD1. CDR1 and CDR2 (germline): SGHRS, YFSETQ. With 1 base clipped from V and 4 bases from J, the junction kept 4 bases outside the gene matches. This CDR3 is built from 15 residues. In nucleotides, the CDR3 is TGCGCCAGCAGCTTGCAGGACAGGGGGCCATACGAGCAGTACTTC. Its protein product is CASSLQDRGPYEQYF.

The sample holds a few counts of this clone. The chain carries TRBV5-8 and TRBJ2-7; 9 nucleotides agree with TRBD1. After removal of 4 bases from V and 0 bases from J, the junction contained 8 bases not matched to a gene. CDR1 and CDR2 from the germline V gene are SGHTS and YDEGEE. The CDR3 is 16 residues long. CDR3 loop: CASSRRGDRVSYEQYF. The CDR3 DNA follows: TGTGCCAGCAGCCGGAGGGGGGACAGGGTCTCCTACGAGCAGTACTTC. The full variable domain, with the rest looked up from reference TRBV5-8 and TRBJ2-7, is EAGVTQSPTHLIKTRGQQATLRCSPISGHTSVYWYQQALGLGLQFLLWYDEGEERNRGNFPPRFSGRQFPNYSSELNVNALELEDSALYLCASSRRGDRVSYEQYFGPGTRLTVT.

On this clone itself: A junction end diverges from the germline sequence, so it may reflect a read error. The rearrangement uses TRBV7-7 and TRBJ2-2; 9 nucleotides match TRBD2. Per germline, CDR1 SSHAT and CDR2 FNYEAQ (reference sequence). This CDR3 has 16 residues. This CDR3 is CASSLAVAGVSGELFF. CDR3 coding DNA: TGTGCTAGCAGCTTAGCCGTAGCGGGAGTATCCGGGGAGCTGTTTTTT.

V and J are TRBV7-8 and TRBJ2-1; TRBD2 matches 9 bases. CDR3 length: 15 amino acids. With V trimmed by 6 bases and J by 8 bases, 11 bases remained unmatched. CDR1 is SGHVS and CDR2 is FQNEAQ in the germline V gene. CDR3 nucleotide sequence: TGTGCCAGCAGGTTATCCGCGGGGGGGCAGGATGAGCAGTTCTTC. Its translation is CASRLSAGGQDEQFF.

The chain links TRBV2 to TRBJ1-5; a possible D gene is TRBD1 (5 bases). V was clipped by 1 base and J by 7 bases, with 17 bases between them. Germline loops: CDR1 SNHLY, CDR2 FYNNEI. The CDR3 is 16 residues long. As DNA, the CDR3 is TGTGCCAGCAGTGAAGGGGGCCTGGGAGGAAGGCAGCCCCAGCATTTT. Residues: CASSEGGLGGRQPQHF.